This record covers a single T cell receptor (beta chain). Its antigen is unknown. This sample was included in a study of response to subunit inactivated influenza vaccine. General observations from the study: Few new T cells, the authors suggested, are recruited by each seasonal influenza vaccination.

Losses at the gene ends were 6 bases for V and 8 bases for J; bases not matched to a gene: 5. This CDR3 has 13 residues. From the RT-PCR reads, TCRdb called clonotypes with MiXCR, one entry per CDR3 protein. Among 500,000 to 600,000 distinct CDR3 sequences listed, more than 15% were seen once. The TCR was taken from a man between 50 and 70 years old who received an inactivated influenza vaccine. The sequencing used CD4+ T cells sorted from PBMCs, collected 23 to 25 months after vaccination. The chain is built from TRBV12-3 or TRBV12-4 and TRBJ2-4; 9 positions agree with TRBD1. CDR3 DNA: TGTGCCAGCAGCCCCCGACAGGGGGACATTCAGTACTTC. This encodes CASSPRQGDIQYF.